This TCR beta chain was obtained from a study of CD4 T cells in relation to SARS-CoV-2 and coronaviruses. In the study overall: ViraFEST: roughly ten-day antigen culture of PBMCs, then TCR beta CDR3 sequencing. The negative reference was HIV-1 Nef peptide pool or peptide-free culture.

CDR3 length: 14 amino acids. Trimming removed 5 bases from V and 5 bases from J, with 16 bases in between. Germline CDR1 reads MDHEN; CDR2 reads SYDVKM. On this clone: As yet, its antigen is unknown.

CD4+ T cells from unexposed donors were obtained before the COVID-19 pandemic (2011-2018). Isolation of CD4+ T cells took place after roughly nine days in culture. Cells permitting, SARS-CoV-2 S/N and four cold-coronavirus spikes were tested on unexposed-donor CD4+ T cells. Study findings and constraints: In roughly two thirds of donors, memory CD4+ clonotypes crossrecognized SARS-CoV-2 and at least one common cold coronavirus spike.

TCRdb's copy holds only in-frame clones and misses some; the assay was immunoSEQ multiplex PCR. Of roughly 23,000 clones listed, approximately 68% are singletons. The sequence came from a human donor in good health. Specimen: CD4+ T cells from PBMCs, cultured in vitro. This chain uses TRBV28 with TRBJ2-7; D perhaps matches TRBD1 (6 bases). The CDR3 coding sequence is TGTGCCAGCAGTCCGCCGTCTCCAGGGGACGAGCAGTACTTC. Amino acid sequence: CASSPPSPGDEQYF. The complete variable domain, with remaining parts taken from reference TRBV28 and TRBJ2-7, reads DVKVTQSSRYLVKRTGEKVFLECVQDMDHENMFWYRQDPGLGLRLIYFSYDVKMKEKGDIPEGYSVSREKKERFSLILESASTNQTSMYLCASSPPSPGDEQYFGPGTRLTVT.